These 32 T cell receptor beta chains originate from one sample sequenced in a study of shared clonotypes between healthy human individuals. Terminally differentiated effector memory CD45RA+ cells were excluded from the naive CD8 cells, which were CD45RO-negative and positively selected for CCR7. The assay was immunoSEQ multiplex PCR, and TCRdb's table has in-frame clones only and misses some. The top ten hold under 2% of the sample, which has roughly 2,000,000 clones, roughly 93% seen once. The sample taken for sequencing was naive CD8+ T cells from PBMCs. The source of these receptors is a young man in good health. Some clones in this sample may be carry-over from other donors' samples.

The rearrangement joins TRBV27 to TRBJ2-1; D is perhaps TRBD2 (6 bases). Germline CDR1 MNHEY, CDR2 SMNVEV (reference sequence). The germline V and J ends were trimmed by 2 bases and 9 bases, with 20 bases remaining between them. This CDR3 has 16 residues. CDR3 in amino acids: CASSLIGGPLLGEQFF. CDR3 bases: TGTGCCAGCAGTTTAATAGGAGGGCCGTTGTTGGGTGAGCAGTTCTTC.

The gene calls are TRBV9 and TRBJ2-3, with D hard to call. Germline loops: CDR1 SGDLS, CDR2 YYNGEE. The CDR3 loop spans 18 amino acids. Between the trimmed V and J ends, which lost 3 bases and 0 bases, there was a span of 20 bases. In DNA form, the CDR3 reads TGTGCCAGCAGCGACCTTTCCACATTAGCCCGTAGCACAGATACGCAGTATTTT. Residues: CASSDLSTLARSTDTQYF.

J is TRBJ1-2 and V is TRBV29-1, with 8 bases identical to TRBD1. Germline V gives CDR1 SQVTM, CDR2 ANQGSEA. Trimming cost V 8 bases and J 2 bases; bases outside gene matches: 7. CDR3 length: 13 residues. The CDR3 coding sequence is TGCAGCACCCGACAGGGGCTCAACTATGGCTACACCTTC. Its protein product is CSTRQGLNYGYTF.

The sample holds one count of this clone. The CDR3 reads CASRVLRDGPTEAFF. The CDR3 DNA reads TGTGCCAGTCGCGTCCTCCGGGACGGACCCACTGAAGCTTTCTTT. The chain couples TRBV19 to TRBJ1-1; D is perhaps TRBD1 (5 bases). CDR1 is LNHDA and CDR2 is SQIVND in the germline V gene (reference sequence). The CDR3 is made up of 15 amino acids. Trimming left V 8 bases short and J 4 bases short, with 20 bases between.

This clone was counted once. J is TRBJ1-4 and V is TRBV9; D perhaps matches TRBD1 (5 bases). The CDR3 is 16 residues long. V lost 3 bases and J 8 bases, leaving 20 bases between the germline ends. Per the germline V gene, CDR1 is SGDLS and CDR2 is YYNGEE. CDR3 nucleotide sequence: TGTGCCAGCAGCGCAAAGACCGGGACTGAGAAAGAAAAACTGTTTTTT. Its translation: CASSAKTGTEKEKLFF.

The chain recombines TRBV9 with TRBJ2-2; the D gene is possibly TRBD2 (6 bases). V shed 1 base and J shed 6 bases, with 13 bases lying between them. CDR3 length equals 15 residues. Germline V gene sequence: CDR1 SGDLS, CDR2 YYNGEE. CDR3 bases: TGTGCCAGCAGCGTAAACGGGGACTTGGCCGGGGAGCTGTTTTTT. As protein: CASSVNGDLAGELFF.

The genes are TRBV13 and TRBJ1-1, with D perhaps TRBD1 (5 bases). There are 12 residues in the CDR3. Looked up from germline, CDR1 is PRHDT and CDR2 is FYEKMQ (reference sequence). V lost 5 bases and J lost 6, with 10 bases in between. CDR3 DNA sequence: TGTGCCAGCAGCCGTGACAGCTCTGAAGCTTTCTTT. Its protein is CASSRDSSEAFF.

The chain couples TRBV13 to TRBJ2-7; TRBD1 agrees at 9 bases. Germline CDR1 reads PRHDT; CDR2 reads FYEKMQ (reference sequence). The length of the CDR3 is 15 residues. After removal of 5 bases from V and 5 bases from J, the junction contained 10 bases not matched to a gene. The CDR3 nucleotides are TGTGCCAGCAGCGGAGGGGGACAGGGCCCCCACGAGCAGTACTTC. It codes for CASSGGGQGPHEQYF.

The chain links TRBV28 to TRBJ2-7; D is unresolved. CDR1 is MDHEN, CDR2 SYDVKM, per germline. The CDR3 is 14 residues long. V was trimmed by 1 base and J by 3 bases, leaving 10 bases between them. In nucleotides, the CDR3 is TGTGCCAGCAGTTTATCTTCCAGAAACTACGAGCAGTACTTC. It is translated as CASSLSSRNYEQYF.

This clone occurred a few times. This chain uses TRBV29-1 with TRBJ1-2; 7 bases are shared with TRBD1. Germline V CDR1 and CDR2: SQVTM, ANQGSEA. Trimming at V came to 4 bases and at J to 4 bases, leaving 3 bases not matched to a gene. This CDR3 is built from 12 residues. This CDR3 reads CSVVQGSYGYTF. CDR3 nucleotide sequence: TGCAGCGTTGTACAGGGGAGCTATGGCTACACCTTC.

This clone has just one count. This chain connects TRBV27 to TRBJ2-1, with TRBD2 matching 9 bases. V shed 5 bases, J shed 1 base, and the junction held 6 bases outside the gene matches. CDR1 and CDR2 from the germline V gene are MNHEY and SMNVEV (reference sequence). The CDR3 is 16 amino acids. The CDR3 here is CASSLSGSWSYNEQFF. DNA for the CDR3: TGTGCCAGCAGTCTTAGCGGGAGTTGGTCCTACAATGAGCAGTTCTTC.

Notes on this clone: The sample holds other DNA sequences that translate to the same CDR3. The gene calls are TRBV6-1 and TRBJ2-7, with D possibly being TRBD1 (5 bases). CDR3 length equals 13 residues. V lost 1 base, J lost 3 bases, and 7 bases lay in between. Looked up from germline, CDR1 is MNHNS and CDR2 is SASEGT. The CDR3 sequence: CASSEGQNYEQYF. The CDR3 DNA follows: TGTGCCAGCAGTGAAGGACAGAACTACGAGCAGTACTTC.

The rearrangement links TRBV6-1 to TRBJ2-7; no clear D. This CDR3 contains 9 residues. Trimming cost V 11 bases and J 6 bases, with 8 bases left between them. Germline values: CDR1 MNHNS, CDR2 SASEGT. CDR3 DNA sequence: TGTGCCTGCCCGGGCGAGCAGTACTTC. Protein: CACPGEQYF.

The chain links TRBV27 to TRBJ1-1, with 8 bases lining up with TRBD1. The CDR3 length is 13 residues. CDR1 and CDR2 from the germline V gene are MNHEY and SMNVEV (reference sequence). Losses at the gene ends were 6 bases for V and 2 bases for J; bases not matched to a gene: 2. CDR3 in amino acids: CASRGTGNTEAFF. The CDR3 nucleotides are TGTGCCAGCAGGGGGACAGGTAACACTGAAGCTTTCTTT.

The chain uses TRBV27 and TRBJ2-5, with D tentatively TRBD2 (5 bases). Germline assignment: CDR1 MNHEY and CDR2 SMNVEV (reference sequence). Between the trimmed V and J ends, which lost 1 base and 5 bases, there was a span of 14 bases. The CDR3 totals 15 residues. CDR3 protein: CASSLWDGSEETQYF. The CDR3 region has the DNA TGTGCCAGCAGTTTATGGGATGGGAGCGAGGAGACCCAGTACTTC.

The rearrangement joins TRBV27 to TRBJ1-5; TRBD1 might be the D (6 bases). The V gene's germline CDR1 is MNHEY and CDR2 SMNVEV (reference sequence). V was pared by 4 bases and J by 3 bases, with 10 bases between. This CDR3 contains 14 residues. CDR3 coding DNA: TGTGCCAGCAGTTCGGACAGCCTCAATCAGCCCCAGCATTTT. Its translation: CASSSDSLNQPQHF.

Concerning this clone itself: A read error may account for a junction end that differs from germline. The chain uses TRBV9 and TRBJ1-4; D gene ambiguous. Germline V gene data show CDR1 as SGDLS and CDR2 as YYNGEE. The CDR3 sequence is 14 residues long. The CDR3 DNA reads TGTGCCAGCAGCCCATCCGGGAGCCAGGAAAATCTGTTTTTT. It encodes CASSPSGSQENLFF.

This clone was recorded only once. Additional DNA sequences in this sample encode the identical CDR3. The rearrangement joins TRBV15 to TRBJ2-7; the D gene is possibly TRBD2 (6 bases). This CDR3 has 15 amino acids. The V and J ends lost 0 bases and 4 bases respectively, with 13 bases between them. Germline lookup yields CDR1 LNHNV and CDR2 YYDKDF (reference sequence). The DNA of the CDR3 is TGTGCCACCAGCAGAGATCGGGGGAGATCGTACGAGCAGTACTTC. Residues: CATSRDRGRSYEQYF.

Worth noting for this clone: This specimen includes other DNA sequences encoding the same CDR3. The J gene is TRBJ2-7, the V gene TRBV9; tentative D call: TRBD1 (6 bases). V lost 2 bases, J lost 2 bases, and 11 bases lay in between. The CDR3 runs 14 residues. Germline V gives CDR1 SGDLS, CDR2 YYNGEE. The DNA for the CDR3 is TGTGCCAGCAGCGTTGGGGACACCCCCTACGAGCAGTACTTC. Its translation is CASSVGDTPYEQYF.

This rearrangement joins TRBV27 to TRBJ1-5; 10 bases map to TRBD1. The CDR3 is 15 amino acids. CDR1 is MNHEY and CDR2 is SMNVEV in the germline V gene (reference sequence). V gave up 3 bases and J gave up 7 bases; unmatched junction bases: 6. CDR3: CASSFRTGGEQPQHF. The CDR3 bases are TGTGCCAGCAGTTTCCGGACAGGGGGGGAGCAGCCCCAGCATTTT.

V usage is TRBV19 and J usage is TRBJ1-2; no clear D. Trimming pared 6 bases from V and 2 bases from J, leaving 28 bases between. This CDR3 comprises 19 residues. Germline V lookup: CDR1 LNHDA, CDR2 SQIVND (reference sequence). The CDR3 DNA reads TGTGCCAGTAGCCCCCCACCGGGTACGGGCATCCACAACAACTATGGCTACACCTTC. This encodes CASSPPPGTGIHNNYGYTF.

This clone was seen only a few times. The V call is TRBV6-5, the J call TRBJ2-7; D unresolved. The V end was cut by 4 bases, the J end by 4 bases, with 8 bases between. CDR3 length: 12 amino acids. Germline V CDR1 and CDR2: MNHEY, SVGAGI. This chain's CDR3 is CASSSGPYEQYF. The CDR3, as DNA: TGTGCCAGCAGTTCGGGCCCGTACGAGCAGTACTTC.

The chain recombines TRBV18 with TRBJ2-3; a weak D match, TRBD2 (6 bases). The V gene lost 2 bases and the J gene lost 2 bases, with 11 bases spanning the gap. This CDR3 contains 15 residues. Germline V lookup: CDR1 KGHSH, CDR2 LQKENI. In DNA form, the CDR3 reads TGTGCCAGCTCACCAGCGGGGCGGGACACAGATACGCAGTATTTT. Its protein product is CASSPAGRDTDTQYF.

V is TRBV7-9 and J is TRBJ1-2; D remains unclear. Germline-derived CDR1 and CDR2 are SEHNR and FQNEAQ (reference sequence). The CDR3 length is 14 residues. Trimming shortened V by 1 base and J by 6 bases, and 12 bases separated the two germline ends. CDR3 sequence (DNA): TGTGCCAGCAGCTTAGGCCTAGCCACTAATGGCTACACCTTC. Translating gives CASSLGLATNGYTF.

The rearrangement uses TRBV5-1 and TRBJ2-4; TRBD1 might be the D (5 bases). CDR1 and CDR2 from the germline V gene are SGHRS and YFSETQ. This CDR3 contains 16 residues. Deletions cut 0 bases from V and 0 bases from J, with 10 bases between. CDR3 sequence reads: CASSLEDTLAKNIQYF. In DNA, the CDR3 is TGCGCCAGCAGCTTGGAGGACACCCTAGCCAAAAACATTCAGTACTTC. Filled out from reference TRBV5-1 and TRBJ2-4, the complete variable domain reads KAGVTQTPRYLIKTRGQQVTLSCSPISGHRSVSWYQQTPGQGLQFLFEYFSETQRNKGNFPGRFSGRQFSNSRSEMNVSTLELGDSALYLCASSLEDTLAKNIQYFGAGTRLSVL.

The V gene is TRBV23-1, the J gene TRBJ2-7; 7 nucleotides line up with TRBD1. TRBV23-1 is identified as an open reading frame with a role that is uncertain. This CDR3 comprises 18 residues. V lost 3 bases to trimming and J lost 9 bases; unmatched junction nucleotides: 23. The CDR3 coding sequence is TGCGCCAGCAGTCAGCCCCGGGACAGATCCGACTTACGCCCTCTGCAGTACTTC. Its translation is CASSQPRDRSDLRPLQYF.

This clone was found once. This chain connects TRBV28 to TRBJ2-3, with D tentatively TRBD1 (5 bases). Deletions cut 3 bases from V and 5 bases from J, with 18 bases between. The CDR3 length is 16 residues. Germline V gene lookup returns CDR1 MDHEN and CDR2 SYDVKM. The CDR3 region is CASSFVREGLLDTQYF. The CDR3 DNA reads as TGTGCCAGCAGTTTTGTCAGGGAAGGGCTATTAGATACGCAGTATTTT.

The V gene is TRBV11-2, the J gene TRBJ2-5, with a possible D match to TRBD2 (5 bases). V was clipped by 6 bases and J by 3 bases, with 17 bases between them. This CDR3 has 15 residues. Germline-derived CDR1 and CDR2 are SGHAT and FQNNGV. CDR3 in amino acids: CASSPRETLKETQYF. DNA of the CDR3: TGTGCCAGCAGTCCAAGGGAGACCCTCAAAGAGACCCAGTACTTC.

The V call is TRBV7-9, the J call TRBJ2-3; 10 nucleotides line up with TRBD2. V shed 5 bases and J 4 bases; nucleotides not matched to a gene: 9. The CDR3 length is 16 residues. The germline V gene encodes CDR1 SEHNR and CDR2 FQNEAQ (reference sequence). CDR3 in amino acids: CASSGKREGRADTQYF. The CDR3 nucleotides are TGTGCCAGCAGCGGAAAGCGGGAGGGCCGGGCAGATACGCAGTATTTT. Variable domain in full (rest from reference TRBV7-9 and TRBJ2-3): DTGVSQNPRHKITKRGQNVTFRCDPISEHNRLYWYRQTLGQGPEFLTYFQNEAQLEKSRLLSDRFSAERPKGSFSTLEIQRTEQGDSAMYLCASSGKREGRADTQYFGPGTRLTVL.

V gene TRBV7-9 combines with J gene TRBJ2-2; D unresolved. V was trimmed by 2 bases and J by 4 bases, leaving 8 bases between them. The V gene's germline CDR1 is SEHNR and CDR2 FQNEAQ (reference sequence). The CDR3 spans 14 residues. The CDR3 sequence: CASSLTDLTGELFF. The CDR3 DNA reads TGTGCCAGCAGCTTAACAGACCTCACCGGGGAGCTGTTTTTT.

The chain combines TRBV5-6 with TRBJ2-7; 8 bases align to TRBD2. The CDR3 extends over 16 amino acids. CDR1 and CDR2 from the germline V gene are SGHDT and YYEEEE. J was trimmed by 2 bases and V by 0 bases; bases with no gene match: 7. Here the CDR3 reads CASSLGGLARAYEQYF. CDR3 nucleotide sequence: TGTGCCAGCAGCTTGGGCGGACTAGCAAGAGCCTACGAGCAGTACTTC.

The chain joins TRBV7-8 to TRBJ1-1, with D unresolved. This CDR3 is 15 amino acids long. Germline V gene sequence: CDR1 SGHVS, CDR2 FQNEAQ. V lost 3 bases and J 0 bases, leaving 11 bases between the germline ends. In nucleotides, the CDR3 is TGTGCCAGCAGCTTTCCTTACGGATTGAACACTGAAGCTTTCTTT. Translation: CASSFPYGLNTEAFF.